The 19 T cell receptor beta chains below come from one sample, sequenced in a study of shared T cell receptors in the human thymus. Profiled with immunoSEQ multiplex PCR; TCRdb holds only in-frame clones, not every one. The data contain 700,000 or so clones, approximately 83% of them singletons. This sample was shared with a second study, whose subject was human thymus T cells.

The sequenced sample consisted of thymocytes. Receptors were obtained from a girl less than two years old with a congenital heart defect.

The CDR3 bases are TGTGCCAGCGGTAAGACCTCTCGGGTAACTGAAGCTTTCTTT. As protein: CASGKTSRVTEAFF. This rearrangement joins TRBV2 to TRBJ1-1; D unresolved. CDR1 SNHLY and CDR2 FYNNEI come from the germline V gene. The CDR3 runs 14 residues. V was shortened by 8 bases and J by 5 bases, with 18 bases between the two germline ends.

The CDR3 sequence is CASSQDRQVREAHGYTF. The CDR3 DNA reads as TGCGCCAGCAGCCAAGATCGTCAAGTCAGGGAAGCGCATGGCTACACCTTC. This rearrangement joins TRBV4-1 to TRBJ1-2; weak D call: TRBD1 (5 bases). CDR1 is MGHRA and CDR2 is YSYEKL in the germline V gene. Trimming stripped 0 bases from V and 6 bases from J, with 20 bases between. The CDR3 is made up of 17 amino acids.

The rearrangement joins TRBV28 to TRBJ1-2, with 7 bases identical to TRBD1. CDR3 size: 17 residues. Germline V lookup: CDR1 MDHEN, CDR2 SYDVKM. V shed 6 bases and J 2 bases; nucleotides not matched to a gene: 15. This CDR3 reads CASSRDRDPEENYGYTF. As DNA, the CDR3 is TGTGCCAGCAGCCGAGACAGGGACCCGGAAGAGAACTATGGCTACACCTTC.

The table lists this clone with a count of one. J is TRBJ2-7 and V is TRBV5-1, with D unclear. V lost 0 bases to trimming and J lost 5 bases, with 18 bases between them. The CDR3 runs to 16 residues. The germline V gene has CDR1 SGHRS and CDR2 YFSETQ. The DNA for the CDR3 is TGCGCCAGCAGCTTGGTTAACCCCGATCCTATGGACGAGCAGTACTTC. Protein: CASSLVNPDPMDEQYF.

The CDR3 protein is CASSPAGQRSDGYTF. The CDR3 coding sequence is TGTGCCAGCTCACCAGCGGGGCAGCGAAGTGATGGCTACACCTTC. This chain links TRBV18 with TRBJ1-2; possibly TRBD1 for D (5 bases). CDR3 length: 15 residues. Germline lookup yields CDR1 KGHSH and CDR2 LQKENI. The germline V and J ends were trimmed by 2 bases and 6 bases, with 16 bases remaining between them.

This chain connects TRBV28 to TRBJ1-5; 9 bases are shared with TRBD1. CDR1 and CDR2 (germline): MDHEN, SYDVKM. The CDR3 has 15 residues. Trimming cost V 7 bases and J 1 base; bases outside gene matches: 5. CDR3 DNA: TGTGCCAGCACCTTGGACAGGGGAAGCAATCAGCCCCAGCATTTT. Protein sequence: CASTLDRGSNQPQHF.

The chain is built from TRBV19 and TRBJ1-5; D not resolved. Between the trimmed V and J ends, which lost 4 bases and 8 bases, there was a span of 12 bases. Germline V lookup: CDR1 LNHDA, CDR2 SQIVND (reference sequence). The CDR3 is 13 amino acids. The CDR3 is CASSTPKLEPQHF. The CDR3 DNA sequence: TGTGCCAGTAGTACCCCAAAGTTAGAGCCCCAGCATTTT.

This clone appeared a single time. The chain recombines TRBV25-1 with TRBJ1-1; no definite D call. From germline, CDR1 is MGHDK and CDR2 SYGVNS. V lost 5 bases, J lost 1 base, and 5 bases lay in between. This CDR3 has 12 amino acids. The CDR3 loop reads CASSSGNTEAFF. CDR3 coding DNA: TGTGCCAGCAGTTCAGGGAACACTGAAGCTTTCTTT.

This chain connects TRBV7-2 to TRBJ2-7, with TRBD2 matching over 8 bases. Looked up from germline, CDR1 is SGHTA and CDR2 is FQGNSA. This CDR3 comprises 11 residues. With V trimmed by 5 bases and J by 7 bases, 1 base remained unmatched. The DNA of the CDR3 is TGTGCCAGCAGCCCGGGGGGGGAGCAGTACTTC. Translated: CASSPGGEQYF.

The DNA for the CDR3 is TGTGCCAGCAGCCCAACCGGACTCCTACCCTACAATGAGCAGTTCTTC. Its protein is CASSPTGLLPYNEQFF. The gene calls are TRBV7-2 and TRBJ2-1; D perhaps matches TRBD2 (5 bases). V was cut by 5 bases and J by 2 bases, with 16 bases left in between. The CDR3 is 16 residues long. CDR1 is SGHTA, CDR2 FQGNSA, per germline.

The rearrangement uses TRBV6-1 and TRBJ1-1, with D tentatively TRBD1 (5 bases). Germline V CDR1 and CDR2: MNHNS, SASEGT. V gave up 1 base and J gave up 0 bases, with 18 bases separating them. The CDR3 sequence is 18 residues long. In DNA form, the CDR3 reads TGTGCCAGCAGTGAAGATCCAGGGCGTATCGAAATGAACACTGAAGCTTTCTTT. The encoded protein is CASSEDPGRIEMNTEAFF.

This rearrangement joins TRBV15 to TRBJ2-3; 7 bases line up with TRBD2. The CDR3 totals 15 residues. With 8 bases clipped from V and 2 bases from J, the junction kept 10 bases outside the gene matches. Germline CDR1 reads LNHNV; CDR2 reads YYDKDF (reference sequence). In nucleotides, the CDR3 is TGTGCCACCCGACGGATACTAGCGAACACAGATACGCAGTATTTT. Translation: CATRRILANTDTQYF.

The CDR3, as DNA: TGTGCCAGTAGTACCCAACCCGGGACAGGGGCGTATCGTACTGAAGCTTTCTTT. This sequence encodes CASSTQPGTGAYRTEAFF. This chain joins TRBV19 and TRBJ1-1; 10 bases fit TRBD1. Germline CDR1 reads LNHDA; CDR2 reads SQIVND (reference sequence). The trim removed 4 bases at V and 5 bases at J, leaving 16 bases unmatched. The CDR3 is made up of 18 amino acids.

The J gene is TRBJ2-4, the V gene TRBV15; 7 nucleotides match TRBD1. This CDR3 comprises 18 residues. Germline CDR1 is LNHNV and CDR2 is YYDKDF (reference sequence). With 5 bases clipped from V and 0 bases from J, the junction kept 13 bases outside the gene matches. The CDR3 nucleotides read TGTGCCACCAGCCCGGGACAGTACGCGAGTTTAGCCAAAAACATTCAGTACTTC. Its protein is CATSPGQYASLAKNIQYF.

The rearrangement joins TRBV7-9 to TRBJ2-3, with 9 bases that match TRBD1. With V trimmed by 3 bases and J by 2 bases, 9 bases remained unmatched. CDR1 and CDR2 from the germline V gene are SEHNR and FQNEAQ (reference sequence). The CDR3 spans 17 residues. The CDR3 spells CASSFGTGKLNTDTQYF. CDR3 DNA sequence: TGTGCCAGCAGCTTCGGGACAGGGAAATTGAACACAGATACGCAGTATTTT.

The V and J genes are TRBV28 and TRBJ1-2; D is undetermined. The V end was cut by 8 bases, the J end by 3 bases, with 16 bases between. There are 14 residues in the CDR3. The germline gives CDR1 MDHEN, CDR2 SYDVKM. The chain's CDR3 is CASGIQEAYYGYTF. The CDR3 region has the DNA TGTGCCAGCGGAATCCAGGAGGCTTACTATGGCTACACCTTC.

The sample holds one count of this clone. The chain carries TRBV5-6 and TRBJ2-7, with D maybe TRBD1 (5 bases). The length of the CDR3 is 15 residues. Trimming removed 4 bases from V and 0 bases from J, with 14 bases in between. Germline assignment: CDR1 SGHDT and CDR2 YYEEEE. The CDR3 here is CASSPSGASSYEQYF. The CDR3 DNA follows: TGTGCCAGCAGCCCTTCTGGGGCGAGCTCCTACGAGCAGTACTTC.

V and J are TRBV10-2 and TRBJ1-5; weak D call: TRBD1 (6 bases). Germline CDR1 is WSHSY and CDR2 is SAAADI. V was shortened by 6 bases and J by 5 bases, with 8 bases between the two germline ends. The CDR3 runs 12 residues. This CDR3 is CASRDRDQPQHF. CDR3 nucleotides: TGCGCCAGCAGGGACAGAGATCAGCCCCAGCATTTT.

The J gene is TRBJ1-5, the V gene TRBV19; 9 positions agree with TRBD1. Germline CDR1 is LNHDA and CDR2 is SQIVND (reference sequence). The CDR3 totals 21 residues. After removal of 3 bases from V and 0 bases from J, the junction contained 18 bases not matched to a gene. CDR3 DNA: TGTGCCAGTAGTATCGCCCTTTACCGGGACAGGGACTGCCATAGCAATCAGCCCCAGCATTTT. As protein: CASSIALYRDRDCHSNQPQHF.